This is a list of T cell receptor beta chains from one sample in a study of blood T cell repertoires in COVID-19. Data came from immunoSEQ multiplex PCR; TCRdb stores just in-frame clones and leaves some out. The sample lists under 15,000 clones; over 70% were seen once. Sequencing used peripheral blood. These TCRs come from a human donor in a cohort sampled during active COVID-19. The conserved cysteine and the conserved F or W are not part of the CDR3 here. A D gene is named only where the DNA matches it firmly.

V	J	length	D	CDR3
TRBV4-3	TRBJ2-7	14	-	ASSHSATGEGYEQY
TRBV11-2	TRBJ1-5	13	TRBD1	ASSLGDSSNQPQH
TRBV5-3	TRBJ1-1	13	-	ARSFGQQWSTEAF
TRBV5-1	TRBJ2-1	12	TRBD2	ASRNSGRYNEQF
TRBV5-6	TRBJ1-2	14	TRBD1	ASSVGTGRVLYGYT
TRBV19	TRBJ2-7	12	-	ASNSARGPYEQY
TRBV7-2	TRBJ1-2	11	TRBD1	ASSPTGDPGYT
TRBV14	TRBJ2-1	15	TRBD2	ASSQVYRVAGFNEQF
TRBV6-6	TRBJ1-5	11	-	AIRALNNQPQH
TRBV11-3	TRBJ1-2	10	TRBD1	ASSKTGSGYT
TRBV28	TRBJ2-7	14	TRBD2	ASSSWTSARRGEQY
TRBV7-2	TRBJ1-1	11	TRBD1	ASSPGQGGEAF
TRBV28	TRBJ2-1	13	TRBD2	ASRGGTSGYNEQF
TRBV27	TRBJ2-4	13	TRBD1	ASSLSTGGAHIQY
TRBV7-2	TRBJ2-7	13	TRBD2	ASSSRTSGRYEQY
TRBV15	TRBJ2-4	16	TRBD1	ATSRAPDRQLAKNIQY
TRBV28	TRBJ1-1	13	-	ASSLGASRALGAF
TRBV4-1	TRBJ2-3	12	-	ASSQVPGAGTQY
TRBV19	TRBJ1-2	13	TRBD1	ASSARQGVNYGYT
TRBV4-2	TRBJ2-3	14	TRBD2	ASSQESGGGPDTQY
TRBV11-2	TRBJ1-3	17	-	ASSLRYQGADHVGNTIY
TRBV6-5	TRBJ2-7	11	TRBD2	ASSSTSGRKQY
TRBV30	TRBJ2-3	11	-	AWSAGHTDTQY
TRBV5-4	TRBJ1-4	13	-	ASSREGLSNEKLF
TRBV11-2	TRBJ2-1	12	TRBD2	ASSPGLNDNEQF
TRBV5-6	TRBJ2-1	9	-	ALGRGREQF
TRBV14	TRBJ2-1	15	TRBD2	ASSRTGAGSSYNEQF
TRBV5-1	TRBJ2-3	15	TRBD2	ASSLVAGGPSTDTQY
TRBV6-2/TRBV6-3	TRBJ2-4	17	-	ASSYSEGGGIGAKNIQY
TRBV14	TRBJ2-5	13	TRBD2	ASSQVAGELETQY
TRBV5-1	TRBJ1-2	13	TRBD1	ASNSGAGGDYGYT
TRBV4-2	TRBJ2-1	15	TRBD2	ASSHPRLAGGGNEQF